Below, 7 T cell receptor beta chains from the same sample are listed, as sequenced in a study of blood T cell repertoires in COVID-19. Profiling relied on immunoSEQ multiplex PCR, and the TCRdb table lists in-frame clones only, not all of them. The sample shows 95,000 to 150,000 clones, around 63% of them seen only once. Sequencing input: peripheral blood. Receptors were obtained from an older woman with acute or convalescent COVID-19.

This clone was recorded once. The chain has TRBV7-2 and TRBJ2-7, with a tentative D call TRBD1 (5 bases). Trimming took off 1 base at V and 3 bases at J, with 13 bases between the two ends. The CDR3 is made up of 15 amino acids. Per germline, CDR1 SGHTA and CDR2 FQGNSA. Here the CDR3 DNA reads TGTGCCAGCAGCTTAGACCCGACAGTGATCTACGAGCAGTACTTC. As protein: CASSLDPTVIYEQYF.

In its sample, this clone was seen a few times. The rearrangement uses TRBV2 and TRBJ2-7; D might be TRBD2 (5 bases). CDR1 is SNHLY, CDR2 FYNNEI, per germline. Trimming shortened V by 2 bases and J by 4 bases, and 12 bases separated the two germline ends. CDR3 length equals 14 residues. CDR3 coding DNA: TGTGCCAGCAGTGAATGGACTCGCCCGTACGAGCAGTACTTC. Translated, it gives CASSEWTRPYEQYF.

This clone is a singleton in its sample. The chain recombines TRBV5-4 with TRBJ2-2, with 10 bases identical to TRBD2. CDR3 size: 16 residues. Germline V gives CDR1 SGHNT, CDR2 YYREEE (reference sequence). The ends lost 2 bases at V and 4 bases at J; junction bases unmatched: 5. The DNA for the CDR3 is TGTGCCAGCAGCTTTGCTAGCGGGGGAACCACCGGGGAGCTGTTTTTT. Protein product: CASSFASGGTTGELFF.

This clone was seen more than once but under ten times. V is TRBV4-2 and J is TRBJ2-7; maybe TRBD2 (6 bases). Germline V gene lookup returns CDR1 LGHNA and CDR2 YNFKEQ. V dropped 4 bases and J dropped 4 bases, with 17 bases sitting between them. The CDR3 loop spans 15 amino acids. CDR3 region: CASSRTGTLAYEQYF. DNA for the CDR3: TGTGCCAGCAGCCGCACCGGGACTCTGGCATACGAGCAGTACTTC.

Worth noting for this clone: One junction end disagrees with the germline gene, perhaps due to a read error. V usage is TRBV12-5 and J usage is TRBJ2-3; 12 bases agree with TRBD2. The CDR3 consists of 14 residues. CDR1 and CDR2 from the germline V gene are LGHNT and FRNRAP. CDR3 nucleotide sequence: TGTGCTAGTGGGACTAGCGGGAGCACAGATACGCAGTATTTC. Its protein product is CASGTSGSTDTQYF.

The chain uses TRBV5-1 and TRBJ2-3; TRBD1 agrees at 8 bases. The CDR3 loop spans 15 amino acids. Trimming removed 3 bases from V and 2 bases from J; junction bases left unmatched: 5. Germline V gene lookup returns CDR1 SGHRS and CDR2 YFSETQ. CDR3 protein: CASSSRGLNTDTQYF. Written as DNA, the CDR3 is TGCGCCAGCAGCTCCAGGGGGCTTAACACAGATACGCAGTATTTT.

This clone has ten or more counts. The chain has TRBV12-3 or TRBV12-4 and TRBJ1-6; D is unclear. This CDR3 comprises 13 residues. Trimming removed 2 bases at V and 6 bases at J, with 5 bases between. The CDR3 reads CASSLTANSPLHF. CDR3 DNA sequence: TGTGCCAGCAGTTTAACAGCTAATTCACCCCTCCACTTT.